This TCR beta chain was sequenced during a study of T cell repertoires in ileal Crohn's disease. For the study at large: TCRB immunosequencing input was roughly 530 nanograms of biopsy DNA per sample.

Time point given: inflamed ileum from the surgical specimen. Assay: immunoSEQ multiplex PCR; the TCRdb copy retains only in-frame clones and omits some. This table has 9,500 to 12,000 clones, about nine tenths appearing once. The CDR3 contains 17 residues. V dropped 4 bases and J dropped 4; count of bases not matched to a gene: 8. Germline CDR1 and CDR2: KGHSH and LQKENI. Source material: ileal tissue. This clonotype was obtained from an adult with Crohn's disease. The rearrangement uses TRBV18 and TRBJ2-2, with 11 bases identical to TRBD2. CDR3 residues: CASSLNLLAGVTGELFF. For the CDR3, the DNA is TGTGCCAGCTCACTCAATCTACTAGCGGGAGTCACCGGGGAGCTGTTTTTT. The variable domain in full, with the rest retrieved from reference TRBV18 and TRBJ2-2, is NAGVMQNPRHLVRRRGQEARLRCSPMKGHSHVYWYRQLPEEGLKFMVYLQKENIIDESGMPKERFSAEFPKEGPSILRIQQVVRGDSAAYFCASSLNLLAGVTGELFFGEGSRLTVL.